This entry features one TCR beta chain sequence. V dropped 4 bases and J dropped 8 bases, with 14 bases sitting between them. The germline V gene encodes CDR1 SNHLY and CDR2 FYNNEI. The CDR3 runs to 13 residues. This entry is derived from a study of T cell changes during pregnancy in multiple sclerosis. Sequencing was performed with immunoSEQ multiplex PCR; in TCRdb, only in-frame clones are kept and a portion is missing. The sample lists 65,000 to 70,000 clones; 91% were seen once. The sequenced sample was peripheral blood, obtained in the first trimester of pregnancy. The receptor comes from a female donor with multiple sclerosis, enrolled in a pregnancy study. J is TRBJ1-2 and V is TRBV2; TRBD1 is a possible D gene (5 bases). DNA of the CDR3: TGTGCCAGCAGTGGACAGACCTTCCGGGGCTACACCTTC. It yields the protein CASSGQTFRGYTF.